What follows are 25 T cell receptor beta chains derived from one specimen sequenced in a study of blood T cell repertoires in COVID-19. Data came from immunoSEQ multiplex PCR; TCRdb stores just in-frame clones and leaves some out. The sample has under 300,000 clones, approximately 90% seen once. Material: peripheral blood. Receptors originate from a woman in her thirties or forties who had recovered from COVID-19.

The J gene is TRBJ1-5, the V gene TRBV16; D not certain. V lost 0 bases, J lost 0 bases, and 9 bases lay in between. Looked up from germline, CDR1 is KGHSY and CDR2 is FQNENV. CDR3 size: 16 residues. CDR3 amino acids: CASSQSLGDSNQPQHF. Written as DNA, the CDR3 is TGTGCCAGCAGCCAATCGCTCGGGGATAGCAATCAGCCCCAGCATTTT.

Points on this clone: Other DNA sequences in this sample translate to the same CDR3. V usage is TRBV19 and J usage is TRBJ1-2, with 8 bases identical to TRBD1. Per germline, CDR1 LNHDA and CDR2 SQIVND (reference sequence). The CDR3 length is 14 residues. The V and J ends lost 6 bases and 2 bases, in that order; junction bases with no gene match: 5. For the CDR3, the DNA is TGTGCCAGTAGCCCGACAGGGGTCAACTATGGCTACACCTTC. It specifies CASSPTGVNYGYTF.

This clone was counted a single time. The V gene is TRBV5-1, the J gene TRBJ1-1, with D perhaps TRBD1 (6 bases). CDR1 is SGHRS, CDR2 YFSETQ, per germline. Trimming left V 2 bases short and J 7 bases short, with 12 bases between. This CDR3 spans 13 amino acids. DNA of the CDR3: TGCGCCAGCAGCTTTGATAGGACAGTTGAAGCTTTCTTT. Translating gives CASSFDRTVEAFF.

The J gene is TRBJ1-3, the V gene TRBV5-1; 7 bases match TRBD1. The CDR3 extends over 15 amino acids. CDR1 SGHRS and CDR2 YFSETQ come from the germline V gene. The V segment lost 1 base and the J segment 0 bases; nucleotides outside the gene matches: 1. Here the CDR3 DNA reads TGCGCCAGCAGCTTGTGGACAGGCTCTGGAAACACCATATATTTT. It specifies CASSLWTGSGNTIYF.

The V call is TRBV7-2, the J call TRBJ2-3, with 8 bases that match TRBD1. Looked up from germline, CDR1 is SGHTA and CDR2 is FQGNSA. CDR3 length: 15 amino acids. V trimming: 3 bases; J trimming: 9 bases; junction bases outside the gene matches: 11. CDR3 DNA: TGTGCCAGCAGCTTCTCGGGACAGGCCCATACCACGCAGTATTTT. Protein sequence: CASSFSGQAHTTQYF.

The rearrangement links TRBV7-9 to TRBJ1-2; D is possibly TRBD1 (5 bases). This CDR3 is 14 amino acids long. Trimming took off 1 base at V and 4 bases at J, with 10 bases between the two ends. The germline CDR1 and CDR2 sequences are SEHNR and FQNEAQ (reference sequence). The CDR3 nucleotides are TGTGCCAGCAGCTTAGGTGACAGCTTCTATGGCTACACCTTC. This encodes CASSLGDSFYGYTF.

The V and J genes are TRBV6-2 or TRBV6-3 and TRBJ2-7; no clear D gene. The germline V gene has CDR1 MNHEY and CDR2 SVGEGT. V lost 4 bases, J lost 2 bases, and 12 bases lay in between. The CDR3 extends over 14 amino acids. The CDR3 DNA reads as TGTGCCAGCAGTTTATGGGCGCCCCCCTACGAGCAGTACTTC. This codes for CASSLWAPPYEQYF.

This chain connects TRBV7-9 to TRBJ2-3, with TRBD2 identical over 10 bases. V shed 5 bases and J 0 bases; nucleotides not matched to a gene: 2. This CDR3 region has 15 residues. Germline-derived CDR1 and CDR2 are SEHNR and FQNEAQ (reference sequence). CDR3 in amino acids: CASSVTSGSTDTQYF. Written as DNA, the CDR3 is TGTGCCAGCAGCGTGACTAGCGGGAGCACAGATACGCAGTATTTT.

This chain uses TRBV9 with TRBJ1-5; a possible D gene is TRBD1 (6 bases). Trimming took 3 bases from V and 2 from J, leaving 12 bases between them. The CDR3 has 15 amino acids. Germline V lookup: CDR1 SGDLS, CDR2 YYNGEE. The CDR3 loop is CASSEWGGGNQPQHF. The CDR3, as DNA: TGTGCCAGCAGCGAGTGGGGGGGCGGCAATCAGCCCCAGCATTTT.

The V call is TRBV6-5, the J call TRBJ1-2; 7 bases align to TRBD1. The V segment lost 8 bases and the J segment 5 bases; nucleotides outside the gene matches: 8. The CDR3 spans 13 residues. Germline-derived CDR1 and CDR2 are MNHEY and SVGAGI. The CDR3 reads CASRDSLWYGYTF. The CDR3 DNA follows: TGTGCCAGCCGGGACAGCTTGTGGTATGGCTACACCTTC.

J is TRBJ2-3 and V is TRBV4-1, with 12 positions matching TRBD2. With V trimmed by 2 bases and J by 3 bases, 3 bases remained unmatched. CDR1 is MGHRA, CDR2 YSYEKL, per germline. CDR3 length: 16 residues. CDR3 in amino acids: CASSQTLAGGTDTQYF. CDR3 nucleotide sequence: TGCGCCAGCAGCCAAACACTAGCGGGGGGTACAGATACGCAGTATTTT.

This clone appeared a single time. This chain joins TRBV6-5 and TRBJ2-7; tentative D call: TRBD2 (5 bases). The CDR3 runs 13 residues. Trimming shortened V by 10 bases and J by 1 base, and 14 bases separated the two germline ends. CDR1 MNHEY and CDR2 SVGAGI come from the germline V gene. The DNA of the CDR3 is TGTGCCACCGAGGGAACGCTTTCCTACGAGCAGTACTTC. It yields the protein CATEGTLSYEQYF.

This chain connects TRBV4-3 to TRBJ1-2; tentatively, D is TRBD1 (5 bases). Germline CDR1 LGHNA, CDR2 YSLEER. The V end lost 0 bases, the J end lost 7 bases, and 15 bases lay between the germline ends. This CDR3 has 15 residues. The CDR3 reads CASSQEGAKTSGYTF. CDR3 nucleotides: TGCGCCAGCAGCCAAGAAGGGGCTAAAACGTCTGGCTACACCTTC.

The rearrangement joins TRBV11-2 to TRBJ2-6; TRBD2 agrees at 8 bases. There are 19 residues in the CDR3. The ends lost 5 bases at V and 0 bases at J; junction bases unmatched: 12. Germline V gene data show CDR1 as SGHAT and CDR2 as FQNNGV. CDR3 sequence reads: CASSARGGGHYSGANVLTF. The CDR3 nucleotides read TGTGCCAGCAGCGCCCGGGGGGGCGGCCACTACTCTGGGGCCAACGTCCTGACTTTC.

The V gene is TRBV7-2, the J gene TRBJ2-7, with a tentative D call TRBD2 (5 bases). The CDR3 spans 15 residues. Germline CDR1 SGHTA, CDR2 FQGNSA. V was shortened by 6 bases and J by 3 bases, with 18 bases between the two germline ends. The chain's CDR3 is CASRDGRGIGYEQYF. The CDR3 DNA reads TGTGCCAGCAGGGACGGACGAGGGATCGGCTACGAGCAGTACTTC.

The chain employs TRBV30 and TRBJ1-2, with D perhaps TRBD1 (5 bases). The CDR3 has 14 residues. CDR1 GTSNPN and CDR2 SVGIG come from the germline V gene (reference sequence). Trimming left V 1 base short and J 7 bases short, with 16 bases between. The CDR3 DNA is TGTGCCTGGAGTGGGCCGGGACTCGTCGTTGGCTACACCTTC. This sequence encodes CAWSGPGLVVGYTF.

This clone was seen just once. The gene calls are TRBV27 and TRBJ1-5, with D tentatively TRBD1 (6 bases). This CDR3 is built from 15 residues. Germline V gives CDR1 MNHEY, CDR2 SMNVEV (reference sequence). The germline V and J ends were trimmed by 6 bases and 3 bases, with 15 bases remaining between them. CDR3 sequence: CASRGAGLFNQPQHF. DNA for the CDR3: TGTGCCAGCAGGGGGGCAGGCCTTTTCAATCAGCCCCAGCATTTT.

CDR3 in DNA: TGCGCCAGCAGCTTGGGAATCCTGGCCTCTAGCACAGATACGCAGTATTTT. Its translation is CASSLGILASSTDTQYF. This chain joins TRBV5-1 and TRBJ2-3; D is unclear. Trimming left V 0 bases short and J 0 bases short, with 14 bases between. The CDR3 loop spans 17 amino acids. The germline CDR1 and CDR2 sequences are SGHRS and YFSETQ.

The rearrangement joins TRBV28 to TRBJ2-3, with TRBD1 identical over 8 bases. CDR1 and CDR2 from the germline V gene are MDHEN and SYDVKM. The CDR3 is 15 amino acids. Germline trimming cut 3 bases from V and 6 bases from J; bases unmatched to any gene: 8. The CDR3 sequence is CASSLAGGTDDTQYF. CDR3 coding DNA: TGTGCCAGCAGTTTGGCAGGGGGCACAGATGATACGCAGTATTTT.

This chain uses TRBV29-1 with TRBJ2-1, with 12 bases matching TRBD2. J lost 0 bases, V lost 7 bases, and 7 bases had no gene match. CDR1 SQVTM and CDR2 ANQGSEA come from the germline V gene. CDR3 size: 16 residues. The CDR3 region has the DNA TGCAGCGGGCGAACTAGCGGGGGGTTCTCCTACAATGAGCAGTTCTTC. It codes for CSGRTSGGFSYNEQFF.

The V call is TRBV9, the J call TRBJ1-1; TRBD1 agrees at 7 bases. The V and J ends lost 2 bases and 1 base, in that order; junction bases with no gene match: 2. The CDR3 loop spans 14 amino acids. Germline assignment: CDR1 SGDLS and CDR2 YYNGEE. CDR3 DNA: TGTGCCAGCAGCGTCGGGACAGCGAACACTGAAGCTTTCTTT. Its translation: CASSVGTANTEAFF.

The gene calls are TRBV27 and TRBJ1-2, with TRBD1 identical over 9 bases. Germline loops: CDR1 MNHEY, CDR2 SMNVEV (reference sequence). V lost 6 bases to trimming and J lost 2 bases; unmatched junction nucleotides: 10. The CDR3 extends over 16 amino acids. CDR3 loop: CASSLNRGRGNYGYTF. In DNA, the CDR3 is TGTGCCAGCAGCCTCAACAGGGGGCGCGGGAACTATGGCTACACCTTC.

The chain links TRBV5-1 to TRBJ2-3; TRBD2 is a possible D gene (5 bases). Trimming took off 3 bases at V and 2 bases at J, with 10 bases between the two ends. From germline, CDR1 is SGHRS and CDR2 YFSETQ. The CDR3 totals 14 residues. The CDR3 spells CASSYGEVTDTQYF. CDR3 bases: TGCGCCAGCAGCTACGGGGAAGTCACAGATACGCAGTATTTT.

This clone was recorded once. The J gene is TRBJ2-5, the V gene TRBV30; no clear D gene. V was trimmed by 7 bases and J by 5 bases, leaving 11 bases between them. Germline V CDR1 and CDR2: GTSNPN, SVGIG (reference sequence). There are 11 residues in the CDR3. The CDR3 loop reads CASRGEETQYF. In DNA form, the CDR3 reads TGTGCCTCCCGAGGAGAGGAGACCCAGTACTTC.

This sequence joins TRBV5-8 and TRBJ2-7; TRBD1 aligns across 7 bases. From germline, CDR1 is SGHTS and CDR2 YDEGEE. V lost 6 bases and J lost 5; bases outside the gene matches: 8. There are 13 residues in the CDR3. The CDR3 loop is CASTIQGVHEQYF. For the CDR3, the DNA is TGTGCCAGCACCATCCAGGGGGTTCACGAGCAGTACTTC.